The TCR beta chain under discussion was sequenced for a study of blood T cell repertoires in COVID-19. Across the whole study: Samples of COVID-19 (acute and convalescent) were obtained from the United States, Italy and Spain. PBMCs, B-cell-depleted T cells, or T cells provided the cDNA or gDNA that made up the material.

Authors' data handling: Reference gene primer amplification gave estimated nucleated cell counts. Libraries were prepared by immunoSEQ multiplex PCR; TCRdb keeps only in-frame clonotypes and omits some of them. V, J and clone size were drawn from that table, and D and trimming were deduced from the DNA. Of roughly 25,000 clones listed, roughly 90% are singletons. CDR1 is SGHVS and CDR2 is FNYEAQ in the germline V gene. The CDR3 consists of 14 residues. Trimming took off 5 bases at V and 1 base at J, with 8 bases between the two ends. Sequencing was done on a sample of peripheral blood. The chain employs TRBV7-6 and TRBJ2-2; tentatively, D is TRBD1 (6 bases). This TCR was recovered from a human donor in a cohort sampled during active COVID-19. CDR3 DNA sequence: TGTGCCAGCAGCCTGGGACAGAACACCGGGGAGCTGTTTTTT. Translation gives CASSLGQNTGELFF.